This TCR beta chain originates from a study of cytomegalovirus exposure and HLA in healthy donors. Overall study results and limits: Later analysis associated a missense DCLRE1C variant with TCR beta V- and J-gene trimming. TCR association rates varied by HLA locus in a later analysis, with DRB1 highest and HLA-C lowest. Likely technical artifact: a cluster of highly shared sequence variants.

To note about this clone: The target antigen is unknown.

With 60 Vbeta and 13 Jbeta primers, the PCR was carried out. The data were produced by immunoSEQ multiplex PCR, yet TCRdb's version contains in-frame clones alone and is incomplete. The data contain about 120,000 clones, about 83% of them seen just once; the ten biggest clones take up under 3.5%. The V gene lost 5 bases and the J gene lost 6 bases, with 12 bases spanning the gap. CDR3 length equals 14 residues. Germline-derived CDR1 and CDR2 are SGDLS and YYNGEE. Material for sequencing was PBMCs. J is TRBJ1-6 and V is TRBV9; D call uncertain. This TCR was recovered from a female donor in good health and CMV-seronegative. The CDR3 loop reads CASSAGSINSPLHF. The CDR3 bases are TGTGCCAGCAGTGCGGGATCTATTAATTCACCCCTCCACTTT. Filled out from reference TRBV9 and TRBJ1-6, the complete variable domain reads DSGVTQTPKHLITATGQRVTLRCSPRSGDLSVYWYQQSLDQGLQFLIQYYNGEERAKGNILERFSAQQFPDLHSELNLSSLELGDSALYFCASSAGSINSPLHFGNGTRLTVT.